These 9 T cell receptor beta chains share one sample of origin, sequenced in a study of shared clonotypes between healthy human individuals. Generated by immunoSEQ multiplex PCR, the TCRdb table keeps only in-frame clones and is missing some. The sample consists of about 2.4 million clones, 80% to 95% of them appearing once. The sequenced sample was naive CD4+ T cells from PBMCs. Subset of the sample: CD45RA+ positively selected. These receptors came from a man between 18 and 29 years old in good health. Some clones in this sample may be carry-over from other donors' samples.

Comments on this clone: This CDR3 is also generated by other DNA sequences in the sample. This chain links TRBV18 with TRBJ1-4; a possible D gene is TRBD1 (5 bases). The CDR3 loop spans 13 amino acids. The V end was cut by 3 bases, the J end by 5 bases, with 7 bases between. Germline CDR1 KGHSH, CDR2 LQKENI. The chain's CDR3 is CASSPTANEKLFF. In DNA form, the CDR3 reads TGTGCCAGCTCACCGACAGCAAATGAAAAACTGTTTTTT.

The chain links TRBV28 to TRBJ1-4; no definite D call. The V and J ends lost 6 bases and 4 bases respectively, with 6 bases between them. Germline CDR1 and CDR2: MDHEN and SYDVKM. The CDR3 consists of 12 residues. The CDR3 sequence: CASSGGNEKLFF. DNA of the CDR3: TGTGCCAGCAGCGGCGGTAATGAAAAACTGTTTTTT.

CDR3 amino acids: CASSDLAGLNTGELFF. The CDR3 DNA reads as TGTGCCAGCAGTGACCTAGCGGGACTAAACACCGGGGAGCTGTTTTTT. This chain links TRBV25-1 with TRBJ2-2; 9 nucleotides line up with TRBD2. CDR1 is MGHDK, CDR2 SYGVNS, per germline. CDR3 length: 16 amino acids. V shed 3 bases, J shed 2 bases, and the junction held 4 bases outside the gene matches.

This sequence joins TRBV4-3 and TRBJ2-7, with 8 nucleotides matching TRBD2. Germline trimming cut 2 bases from V and 1 base from J; bases unmatched to any gene: 7. The CDR3 covers 16 residues. Germline CDR1 is LGHNA and CDR2 is YSLEER. DNA for the CDR3: TGCGCCAGCAGCCAAAGAGTGGCGGGAGGTTCCTACGAGCAGTACTTC. Translated: CASSQRVAGGSYEQYF.

V and J are TRBV5-1 and TRBJ2-7; the match to TRBD2 covers 8 bases. The CDR3 consists of 16 residues. V shed 2 bases, J shed 2 bases, and the junction held 9 bases outside the gene matches. Germline CDR1 SGHRS, CDR2 YFSETQ. CDR3 in amino acids: CASSFTSGSLTYEQYF. CDR3 nucleotide sequence: TGCGCCAGCAGCTTTACCAGCGGGAGCCTTACCTACGAGCAGTACTTC.

The chain joins TRBV27 to TRBJ2-4; 14 bases align to TRBD2. The CDR3 is 15 amino acids. In germline, CDR1 is MNHEY, CDR2 SMNVEV (reference sequence). With 5 bases clipped from V and 8 bases from J, the junction kept 5 bases outside the gene matches. DNA of the CDR3: TGTGCCAGCAGTCTGGGACTAGCGGGAGAGGACATTCAGTACTTC. Translated: CASSLGLAGEDIQYF.

The chain joins TRBV6-6 to TRBJ1-1, with 7 nucleotides matching TRBD1. CDR1 is MNHNY and CDR2 is SVGAGI in the germline V gene (reference sequence). Germline trimming cut 6 bases from V and 6 bases from J; bases unmatched to any gene: 7. CDR3 length: 13 amino acids. For the CDR3, the DNA is TGTGCCAGCAGCCACCTCGGACAGGCTGAAGCTTTCTTT. Protein: CASSHLGQAEAFF.

This chain joins TRBV6-4 and TRBJ2-3, with unresolved D. CDR1 MRHNA and CDR2 SNTAGT come from the germline V gene. The CDR3 is 9 residues long. Between the trimmed V and J ends, which lost 7 bases and 4 bases, there was a span of 0 bases. Here the CDR3 DNA reads TGTGCCAGCACAGATACGCAGTATTTT. Translated, it gives CASTDTQYF.

The J gene is TRBJ2-7, the V gene TRBV5-5; TRBD1 matches at 7 bases. The ends lost 0 bases at V and 10 bases at J; junction bases unmatched: 13. CDR1 SGHKS and CDR2 YYEKEE come from the germline V gene (reference sequence). The CDR3 sequence is 15 residues long. The CDR3 DNA reads as TGTGCCAGCAGCTTGGCCGGGACAGTGTCCTCCGCTCAGTACTTC. Translation gives CASSLAGTVSSAQYF.